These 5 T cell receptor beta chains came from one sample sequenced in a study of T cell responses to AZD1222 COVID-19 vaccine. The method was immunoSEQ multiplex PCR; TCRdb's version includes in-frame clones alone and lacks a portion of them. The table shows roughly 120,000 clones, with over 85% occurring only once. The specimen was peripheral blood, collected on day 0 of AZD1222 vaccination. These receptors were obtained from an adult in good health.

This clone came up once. CDR3 region: CASSIGGGIVGSNQPQHF. CDR3 coding DNA: TGTGCCAGTAGTATAGGGGGCGGGATCGTCGGTAGCAATCAGCCCCAGCATTTT. The J gene is TRBJ1-5, the V gene TRBV19, with D possibly matching TRBD1 (5 bases). Germline assignment: CDR1 LNHDA and CDR2 SQIVND (reference sequence). The CDR3 consists of 18 residues. Trimming shortened V by 1 base and J by 0 bases, and 16 bases separated the two germline ends.

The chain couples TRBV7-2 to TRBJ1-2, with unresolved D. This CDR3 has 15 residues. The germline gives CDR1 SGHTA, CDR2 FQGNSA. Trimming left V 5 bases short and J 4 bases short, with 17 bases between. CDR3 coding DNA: TGTGCCAGCAGCCCGACTACTGTCGACATCTATGGCTACACCTTC. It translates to CASSPTTVDIYGYTF.

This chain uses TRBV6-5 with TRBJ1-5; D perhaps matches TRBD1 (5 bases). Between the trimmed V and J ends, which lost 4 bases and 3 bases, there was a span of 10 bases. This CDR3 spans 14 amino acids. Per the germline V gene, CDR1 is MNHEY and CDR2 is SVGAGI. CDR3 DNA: TGTGCCAGCAGTTCCCAGGGAAACAATCAGCCCCAGCATTTT. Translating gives CASSSQGNNQPQHF.

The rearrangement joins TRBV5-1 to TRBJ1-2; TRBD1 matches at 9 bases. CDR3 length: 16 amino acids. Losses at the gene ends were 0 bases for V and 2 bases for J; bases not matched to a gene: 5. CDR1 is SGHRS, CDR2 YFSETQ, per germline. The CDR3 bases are TGCGCCAGCAGCTTGGCGACAGGGGGTGCAAACTATGGCTACACCTTC. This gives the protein CASSLATGGANYGYTF.

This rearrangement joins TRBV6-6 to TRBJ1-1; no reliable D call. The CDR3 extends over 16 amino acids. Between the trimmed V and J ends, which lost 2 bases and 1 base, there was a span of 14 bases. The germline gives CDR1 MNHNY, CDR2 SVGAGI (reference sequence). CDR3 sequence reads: CASSYSRTGGNTEAFF. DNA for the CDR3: TGTGCCAGCAGTTACAGCAGAACGGGAGGGAACACTGAAGCTTTCTTT.